The rows below give T cell receptor beta chains drawn from one sample of a study of blood T cell repertoires in COVID-19. The method was immunoSEQ multiplex PCR; TCRdb's version includes in-frame clones alone and lacks a portion of them. The data show about 49,000 clones, 90% to 95% seen once. Input material: peripheral blood. Receptors were obtained from a man in his 60s with COVID-19, enrolled during active disease. The CDR3 runs from the conserved cysteine through the conserved F or W. The D gene is left open where the match is weak. Clone size is given for some rows only: seen once, a few or many times, or a class if the clone is expanded.

cdr3_nt	cdr3_aa	j_call	d_call	clone_size	v_call
TGTGCCACTACAGGGAGAGTCGGGCGGTACGAGCAGTACTTC	CATTGRVGRYEQYF	TRBJ2-7	.	once	TRBV28
TGTGCCAGCAGCTACTCGATGGGGGGGAAGCGGAGAAACACCATATATTTT	CASSYSMGGKRRNTIYF	TRBJ1-3	.	.	TRBV28
TGTGCCACCCTCGGCAGGGGCCAAACTGAAGCTTTCTTT	CATLGRGQTEAFF	TRBJ1-1	.	.	TRBV24-1
TGTGCCAGCAGTTTATTGGGACAGCAGAACACTGAAGCTTTCTTT	CASSLLGQQNTEAFF	TRBJ1-1	TRBD1	.	TRBV28
TGTGCCAGCAGCAAAGGACACAAGGCTAACTCCTACGAGCAGTACTTC	CASSKGHKANSYEQYF	TRBJ2-7	.	.	TRBV21-1
TGCGCCAGCAGCCCGGACACTGGCAATCAGCCCCAGCATTTT	CASSPDTGNQPQHF	TRBJ1-5	.	.	TRBV4-1
TGTGCCAGCAGTCAGGGGCGCACTGAAGCTTTCTTT	CASSQGRTEAFF	TRBJ1-1	.	.	TRBV5-5
TGTGCCAGCACCGAGGGGGCGCGGGGCAATCAGCCCCAGCATTTT	CASTEGARGNQPQHF	TRBJ1-5	TRBD1	.	TRBV2
TGTGCCTGGAGTGCCCAGGATAATTCACCCCTCCACTTT	CAWSAQDNSPLHF	TRBJ1-6	.	.	TRBV30
TGCGCCAGCAGCTTGGAGTTTGGGGGGGAAAAGTACTTC	CASSLEFGGEKYF	TRBJ2-7	TRBD2	.	TRBV5-1
TGTGCCAGCAGCCAAGTACCAGGGGGCTACACCTTC	CASSQVPGGYTF	TRBJ1-2	.	.	TRBV4-2
TGCACCAGCAGCCAAGCCCTTGTAGCGGGGGGCCTTAACACCGGGGAGCTGTTTTTT	CTSSQALVAGGLNTGELFF	TRBJ2-2	.	.	TRBV1
TGTGCCAGCAGTTACAGGGGGCGGGATGGCTACACCTTC	CASSYRGRDGYTF	TRBJ1-2	TRBD1	.	TRBV6-5
TGTGCCAGTAGTCGAGGTAGCTATGGCTACACCTTC	CASSRGSYGYTF	TRBJ1-2	.	once	TRBV19
TGCGCCAGCAGCTTCACAGAACACTATGGCTACACCTTC	CASSFTEHYGYTF	TRBJ1-2	.	.	TRBV5-1
TGTGCCAGCATCGGGGTGACAGGGGATAATGGAAACACCATATATTTT	CASIGVTGDNGNTIYF	TRBJ1-3	TRBD1	.	TRBV2
TGTGCCAGCAGCCGCTTGGCCTCCTGGGGGCGACCTTATGGCTACACCTTC	CASSRLASWGRPYGYTF	TRBJ1-2	.	.	TRBV11-3
TGTGCCAGCCATACACAGGGAGATAACACTGAAGCTTTCTTT	CASHTQGDNTEAFF	TRBJ1-1	.	once	TRBV27
TGTGCCAGCAGCCTCCGGGACAGTAACACTGAAGCTTTCTTT	CASSLRDSNTEAFF	TRBJ1-1	TRBD1	.	TRBV3-1/TRBV3-2
TGTGCCAGCAGCTTTACTCTAGGACAACCTTTAGGAGGGGAGCTGTTTTTT	CASSFTLGQPLGGELFF	TRBJ2-2	.	.	TRBV7-8
TGTGCCAGCAGCTACCCCAGGGGGCGGAACACTGAAGCTTTCTTT	CASSYPRGRNTEAFF	TRBJ1-1	TRBD1	.	TRBV7-8
TGTGCCAGTAGCCGGGACAGGGGCTTTGGCACCATATATTTT	CASSRDRGFGTIYF	TRBJ1-3	TRBD1	.	TRBV19
TGTGCCAGCAGCTTGGACCAGCGGGGGGGCTGGCAAGAGACCCAGTACTTC	CASSLDQRGGWQETQYF	TRBJ2-5	TRBD2	.	TRBV5-4
TGTGCCAGCAGCCAAGAGGGACAGCGTCTCGATGGCTACACCTTC	CASSQEGQRLDGYTF	TRBJ1-2	TRBD1	.	TRBV4-2
TGTGCCAGCCAACCATACAGCGGGGATACGCAGTATTTT	CASQPYSGDTQYF	TRBJ2-3	.	.	TRBV7-2
TGTGCCAGCAGTCCAACTAGCGGGGCCTCCTACGAGCAGTACTTC	CASSPTSGASYEQYF	TRBJ2-7	TRBD2	.	TRBV6-5
TGTGCCAGCAGCTTTTACAGGGGCCTGCAAGAGACCCAGTACTTC	CASSFYRGLQETQYF	TRBJ2-5	TRBD1	.	TRBV7-2
TGTGCCAGCACACGCGGGGGGATCGGTTATGGCTACACCTTC	CASTRGGIGYGYTF	TRBJ1-2	.	.	TRBV28
TGTGCCAGCAGCGCACTACAGGGGGGTGAAGCTTTCTTT	CASSALQGGEAFF	TRBJ1-1	TRBD1	.	TRBV3-1/TRBV3-2
TGTGCCAGCAGCTTGGACTTGGGCCATGATTCACCCCTCCACTTT	CASSLDLGHDSPLHF	TRBJ1-6	.	once	TRBV5-4
TGTGCCAGCAGTTACTCGGCAGGGGTCAATGAGCAGTTCTTC	CASSYSAGVNEQFF	TRBJ2-1	.	.	TRBV6-5
TGTGCCAGCAGCTTAGCTTCGGGGGAAAATTCACCCCTCCACTTT	CASSLASGENSPLHF	TRBJ1-6	.	.	TRBV7-9
TGTGCCAGCAGCAACTCCCTGGGACTAGCGGAATGGAATGAGCAGTTCTTC	CASSNSLGLAEWNEQFF	TRBJ2-1	TRBD2	.	TRBV7-2
TGTGCCAGTAGGGAGAGGGACAGGGACTTCTATGGCTACACCTTC	CASRERDRDFYGYTF	TRBJ1-2	TRBD1	once	TRBV19
TGTGCCAGCAGCGCTAGCGGGGTCTACAATGAGCAGTTCTTC	CASSASGVYNEQFF	TRBJ2-1	TRBD2	.	TRBV9
TGTGCCTGGAGACCGGACTGGACAGCTAGCTCTGGGGCCAACGTCCTGACTTTC	CAWRPDWTASSGANVLTF	TRBJ2-6	.	.	TRBV30
TGTGCCAGCAGCCACCTGGACAGGGGGCTAAGTAATTCACCCCTCCACTTT	CASSHLDRGLSNSPLHF	TRBJ1-6	TRBD1	.	TRBV3-1/TRBV3-2
TGTGCCAGCAGCGACGCGACAGCGCGCTTATCCTACGAGCAGTACTTC	CASSDATARLSYEQYF	TRBJ2-7	.	.	TRBV5-8
TGTGCCACAGGACTAGCGGAATACAATGAGCAGTTCTTC	CATGLAEYNEQFF	TRBJ2-1	TRBD2	once	TRBV19
TGTGCCAGCAGCTTGGACATTCGGGGCTACACCTTC	CASSLDIRGYTF	TRBJ1-2	.	.	TRBV7-9
TGTGCCAGCAGCTTAGAGGTAGGACACCTTAACACTGAAGCTTTCTTT	CASSLEVGHLNTEAFF	TRBJ1-1	.	.	TRBV11-2
TGCGCCAGCAGGGGGAGTAGTGAGGCTGCGCAGTACTTC	CASRGSSEAAQYF	TRBJ2-7	.	.	TRBV10-1
TGCGCCAGCAGTGACATGAACACTGAAGCTTTCTTT	CASSDMNTEAFF	TRBJ1-1	.	.	TRBV4-1
TGTGCCAGCAGTTTTGGGGGACAGGGTGTAGGTGTACAGTTCTTC	CASSFGGQGVGVQFF	TRBJ2-1	TRBD1	.	TRBV27
TGTGCCAGCAGCGGCAACAGGGGGCGAAATTCACCCCTCCACTTT	CASSGNRGRNSPLHF	TRBJ1-6	TRBD1	.	TRBV7-2
TGTGCCAGCAGCGTCACAGGGCGCTTCAACGAAAAACTGTTTTTT	CASSVTGRFNEKLFF	TRBJ1-4	.	once	TRBV9
TGCAGCGTCGCACCATCCCGGACAGGGGGTGGCGAGCAGTACTTC	CSVAPSRTGGGEQYF	TRBJ2-7	TRBD1	few	TRBV29-1
TGTGCCTGGAGTTTGTCTTTTGATGAAAAACTGTTTTTT	CAWSLSFDEKLFF	TRBJ1-4	.	.	TRBV30
TGTGCCACCAGCAGAGGGGGACAGACGAACACCGGGGAGCTGTTTTTT	CATSRGGQTNTGELFF	TRBJ2-2	TRBD1	.	TRBV15
TGTGCCAGCAGCGTAGGGACAGGGGGCAGGGGTCAGCCCCAGCATTTT	CASSVGTGGRGQPQHF	TRBJ1-5	TRBD1	.	TRBV9
TGTGCCAGCGCGGGGTGGGACTATGGCTACACCTTC	CASAGWDYGYTF	TRBJ1-2	.	.	TRBV3-1/TRBV3-2
TGTGCCAGCAGTTACTCGGACAGCCTGAGCTCCTACGAGCAGTACTTC	CASSYSDSLSSYEQYF	TRBJ2-7	.	.	TRBV6-6
TGTGCCAGCCGACTCGGGACAGGGGGCGGAGGCTATGGCTACACCTTC	CASRLGTGGGGYGYTF	TRBJ1-2	TRBD1	.	TRBV6-4
TGCAGCGTTGAGGGCGGGGTAGTTACGCAGTATTTT	CSVEGGVVTQYF	TRBJ2-3	.	once	TRBV29-1
TGTGCCAGCAGCAAAGTAGCGGCTAGCTCCTACAATGAGCAGTTCTTC	CASSKVAASSYNEQFF	TRBJ2-1	.	.	TRBV21-1
TGTGCCAGCAGCCCGTCCCGGGACAGAGACACCGGGGAGCTGTTTTTT	CASSPSRDRDTGELFF	TRBJ2-2	TRBD1	.	TRBV7-9
TGTGCCAGCAGTCCTCAACCTGGACAGGGAGGCTACACCTTC	CASSPQPGQGGYTF	TRBJ1-2	TRBD1	.	TRBV27